One and the same sample provided the 9 T cell receptor beta chains below, sequenced in a study of cytomegalovirus exposure and HLA in healthy donors. Repertoires were generated with immunoSEQ multiplex PCR, while TCRdb's copy carries only in-frame clones and drops some. This sample has fewer than 200,000 clones, with 86% found just once. Sequencing was carried out using PBMCs. All receptors derive from a woman aged 18 to 35 in good health and CMV-seronegative.

V and J are TRBV4-3 and TRBJ2-1, with D perhaps matching TRBD2 (5 bases). Germline V lookup: CDR1 LGHNA, CDR2 YSLEER. The CDR3 totals 15 residues. V was cut by 2 bases and J by 4 bases, with 12 bases left in between. The DNA for the CDR3 is TGCGCCAGCAGCCAACTCCCCCAGCGGTACAATGAGCAGTTCTTC. Translation: CASSQLPQRYNEQFF.

This clone was counted a single time. Other DNA sequences within the sample encode an identical CDR3. The V gene is TRBV6-5, the J gene TRBJ1-2; tentative D call: TRBD1 (6 bases). The CDR3 sequence is 13 residues long. Germline CDR1 MNHEY, CDR2 SVGAGI. The V end lost 0 bases, the J end lost 8 bases, and 10 bases lay between the germline ends. CDR3 sequence reads: CASSYSTGGGYTF. CDR3 sequence (DNA): TGTGCCAGCAGTTACTCGACAGGCGGAGGCTACACCTTC.

This clone has only a few counts. V is TRBV18 and J is TRBJ1-2, with TRBD1 as a possible D gene (5 bases). CDR3 length: 15 amino acids. V lost 4 bases and J lost 4, with 16 bases in between. In germline, CDR1 is KGHSH, CDR2 LQKENI. The DNA of the CDR3 is TGTGCCAGCTCACTACAGGACCAAGGATTCTATGGCTACACCTTC. Translated, it gives CASSLQDQGFYGYTF.

The rearrangement joins TRBV5-1 to TRBJ1-1, with D possibly TRBD1 on 6 matching bases. Germline V gene lookup returns CDR1 SGHRS and CDR2 YFSETQ. The CDR3 is 15 amino acids. V was cut by 0 bases and J by 0 bases, with 9 bases left in between. The CDR3 reads CASSLGGQMNTEAFF. The CDR3 region has the DNA TGCGCCAGCAGCTTGGGGGGACAAATGAACACTGAAGCTTTCTTT.

The V call is TRBV5-1, the J call TRBJ2-7, with 11 bases that match TRBD2. Germline loops: CDR1 SGHRS, CDR2 YFSETQ. This CDR3 region has 17 residues. J gave up 7 bases and V 0 bases, and 12 bases lay outside the gene matches. The CDR3 nucleotides are TGCGCCAGCAGCTTGGCTAGCGGGAGGCCAATCCGGCGGGAGCAGTACTTC. This gives the protein CASSLASGRPIRREQYF.

The chain has TRBV7-3 and TRBJ2-1, with 8 nucleotides matching TRBD2. V trimming: 5 bases; J trimming: 0 bases; junction bases outside the gene matches: 3. CDR3 length equals 15 residues. Germline V CDR1 and CDR2: SGHTA, FQGTGA. CDR3 residues: CASSQTSVSYNEQFF. The CDR3 bases are TGTGCCAGCAGCCAGACTAGCGTCTCCTACAATGAGCAGTTCTTC.

This clone has just a few counts. The chain is built from TRBV10-3 and TRBJ1-2, with D unclear. The CDR3 length is 15 residues. Per the germline V gene, CDR1 is ENHRY and CDR2 is SYGVKD. The germline V and J ends were trimmed by 3 bases and 2 bases, with 13 bases remaining between them. The DNA for the CDR3 is TGTGCCATCAGTGATGACAATAGATTCAACTATGGCTACACCTTC. Its protein is CAISDDNRFNYGYTF.

This sequence joins TRBV4-1 and TRBJ2-6; 8 positions agree with TRBD1. CDR3 length equals 16 residues. Germline V gives CDR1 MGHRA, CDR2 YSYEKL. The trim removed 2 bases at V and 5 bases at J, leaving 5 bases unmatched. CDR3 loop: CASSQPDRVRANVLTF. The CDR3 DNA reads TGCGCCAGCAGCCAACCGGACAGGGTTCGGGCCAACGTCCTGACTTTC.

J is TRBJ2-3 and V is TRBV5-1; 9 positions match TRBD2. CDR1 is SGHRS, CDR2 YFSETQ, per germline. The CDR3 is made up of 12 amino acids. V shed 6 bases and J 7 bases; nucleotides not matched to a gene: 3. CDR3 nucleotides: TGCGCCAGCATAGCGGGGGAGAATACGCAGTATTTT. Translating it yields CASIAGENTQYF.